This T cell receptor beta chain was documented in a study of regulatory T cells in long-lasting Graves disease. With 3 bases clipped from V and 1 base from J, the junction kept 4 bases outside the gene matches. Germline assignment: CDR1 LNHDA and CDR2 SQIVND (reference sequence). The CDR3 spans 16 residues. Time point described: newly diagnosed GD, antithyroid drugs for less than 3 months. Extracted PBMC RNA gave rise to the TCR library. The source of the patients was an endocrinology department in Xi'an, China. Study observations and caveats: Patients with persistent disease showed a bias toward TRBV28, TRBJ1-2 and TRBJ2-5.

Researchers made TCR beta libraries by using iRepertoire HTBI primers and running Arm-PCR on CDR3 regions. Via MiXCR, TCRdb re-called the multiplex PCR reads, giving one row per CDR3 protein. The table includes roughly 560,000 distinct CDR3 sequences, around 12% detected once. This clonotype occurred many times. Its antigen remains unidentified. These data also featured in a second study, about T cells in Graves' hyperthyroidism and ophthalmopathy.

The source is a woman aged 25 to 39 with Graves disease. This specimen was peripheral blood mononuclear cells (PBMCs), taken at new diagnosis, from a patient treated with antithyroid drugs. The chain joins TRBV19 to TRBJ1-4; 8 bases agree with TRBD1. The CDR3 DNA reads as TGTGCCAGTAGTATCGGGACAGGAGGAACTAATGAAAAACTGTTTTTT. Its protein is CASSIGTGGTNEKLFF.